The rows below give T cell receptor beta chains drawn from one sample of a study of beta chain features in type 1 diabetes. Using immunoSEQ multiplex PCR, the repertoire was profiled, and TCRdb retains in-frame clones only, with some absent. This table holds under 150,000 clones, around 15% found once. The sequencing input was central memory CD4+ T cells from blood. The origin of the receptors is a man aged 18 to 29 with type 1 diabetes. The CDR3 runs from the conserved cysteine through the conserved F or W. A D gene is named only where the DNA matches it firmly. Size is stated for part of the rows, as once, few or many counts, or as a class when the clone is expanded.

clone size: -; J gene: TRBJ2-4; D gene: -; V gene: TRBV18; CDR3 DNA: TGTGCCAGCTCACGTCAAAGGGACGACAACATTCAGTACTTC; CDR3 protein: CASSRQRDDNIQYF
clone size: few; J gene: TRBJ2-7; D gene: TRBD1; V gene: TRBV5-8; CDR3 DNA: TGTGCCAGCAGCGAGACAGGGGCCGTCGAGCAGTACTTC; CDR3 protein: CASSETGAVEQYF
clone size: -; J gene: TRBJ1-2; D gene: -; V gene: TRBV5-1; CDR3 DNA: TGCGCCAGCAGGGGGCTCACCACCTACTACACCTTC; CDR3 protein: CASRGLTTYYTF
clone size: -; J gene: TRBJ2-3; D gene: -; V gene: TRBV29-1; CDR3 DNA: TGCAGCGTTGCCCGAGGAGAGGCGGATACGCAGTATTTT; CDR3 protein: CSVARGEADTQYF
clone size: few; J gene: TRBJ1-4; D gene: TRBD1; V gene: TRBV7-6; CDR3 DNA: TGTGCCAGCAGTCGCCTCCTACAGGGGGCTGGGGAAAAACTGTTTTTT; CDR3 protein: CASSRLLQGAGEKLFF
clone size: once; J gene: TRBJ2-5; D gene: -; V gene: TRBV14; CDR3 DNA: TGTGCCAGCAACCAACAGGGCCAAGAGACCCAGTACTTC; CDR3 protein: CASNQQGQETQYF
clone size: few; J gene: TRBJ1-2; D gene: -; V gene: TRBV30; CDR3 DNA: TGTGCCTGGAGCCTTTGGCAGGGTGGCTACACCTTC; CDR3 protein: CAWSLWQGGYTF
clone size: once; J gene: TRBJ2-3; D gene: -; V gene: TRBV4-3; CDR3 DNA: TGCGCCAGCAGCCAGAAGGGGGAGGGCACAGATACGCAGTATTTT; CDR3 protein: CASSQKGEGTDTQYF
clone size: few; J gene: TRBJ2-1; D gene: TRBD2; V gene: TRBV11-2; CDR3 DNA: TGTGCCAGCAGCCCGTCCTCTCGGACTAGCGGGGGCAATGAGCAGTTCTTC; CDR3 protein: CASSPSSRTSGGNEQFF
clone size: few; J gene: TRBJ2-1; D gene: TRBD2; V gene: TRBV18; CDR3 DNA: TGTGCCAGCTCACCCTTACTAGCGGGGAACTACAATGAGCAGTTCTTC; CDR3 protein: CASSPLLAGNYNEQFF
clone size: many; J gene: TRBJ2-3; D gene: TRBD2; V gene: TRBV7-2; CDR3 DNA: TGTGCCAGCGGAGCGGGCGGGAGGGCAGATACGCAGTATTTT; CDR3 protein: CASGAGGRADTQYF
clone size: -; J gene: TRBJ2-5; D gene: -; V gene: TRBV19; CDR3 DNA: TGTGCCAGTAGTTTCGACCAAGAGACCCAGTACTTC; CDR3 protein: CASSFDQETQYF
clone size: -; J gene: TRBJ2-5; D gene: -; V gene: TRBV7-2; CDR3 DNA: TGTGCCAGCAGCTTTCCAGCGGGAGAGACCCAGTACTTC; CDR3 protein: CASSFPAGETQYF
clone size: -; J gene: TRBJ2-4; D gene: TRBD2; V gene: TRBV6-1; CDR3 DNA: TGTGCCAGCAGTGGAACTGGGGAGGGGCGAGCCAAAAACATTCAGTACTTC; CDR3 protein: CASSGTGEGRAKNIQYF
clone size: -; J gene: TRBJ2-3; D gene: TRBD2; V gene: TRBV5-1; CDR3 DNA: TGCGCCAGCAGCTTAGGCGGCGGGAGCTCAGATACGCAGTATTTT; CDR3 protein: CASSLGGGSSDTQYF
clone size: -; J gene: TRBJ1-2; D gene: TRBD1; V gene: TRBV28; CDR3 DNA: TGTGCCAGCACTAGGACAGGGAATGGCTACACCTTC; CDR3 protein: CASTRTGNGYTF
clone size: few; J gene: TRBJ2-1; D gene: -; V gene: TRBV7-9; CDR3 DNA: TGTGCCAGCAGCTTAGGGACCGCAGAGATTCAAGGATACAATGAGCAGTTCTTC; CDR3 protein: CASSLGTAEIQGYNEQFF
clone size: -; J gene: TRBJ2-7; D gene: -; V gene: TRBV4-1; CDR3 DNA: TGCGCCAGCAGCCCGAACCGCGGCAACTACGAGCAGTACTTC; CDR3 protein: CASSPNRGNYEQYF
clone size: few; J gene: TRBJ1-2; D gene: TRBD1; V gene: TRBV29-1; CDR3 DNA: TGCAGCGCCCCAAGACAGGGAGGGTATGGCTACACCTTC; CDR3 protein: CSAPRQGGYGYTF
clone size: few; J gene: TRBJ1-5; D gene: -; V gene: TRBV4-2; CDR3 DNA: TGTGCCAGCAGCCAAGGGGGCGGGTCCGGCAATCAGCCCCAGCATTTT; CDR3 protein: CASSQGGGSGNQPQHF
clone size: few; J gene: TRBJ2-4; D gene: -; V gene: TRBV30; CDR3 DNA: TGTGCCTGGAGCCAGAAAGGGACACCTATTAAAAACATTCAGTACTTC; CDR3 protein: CAWSQKGTPIKNIQYF
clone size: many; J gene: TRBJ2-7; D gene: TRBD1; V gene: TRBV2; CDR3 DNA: TGTGCCAGCATCGAGGACAGGGTTGGTTACGAGCAGTACTTC; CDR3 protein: CASIEDRVGYEQYF
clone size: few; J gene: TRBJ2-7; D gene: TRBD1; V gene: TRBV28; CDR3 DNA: TGTGCCAGCAGAACGACAGGGAGCGAGCAGTACTTC; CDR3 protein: CASRTTGSEQYF
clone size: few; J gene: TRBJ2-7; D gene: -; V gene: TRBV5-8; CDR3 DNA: TGTGCCAGCAGCTTGTACAACGAGCAGTACTTC; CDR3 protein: CASSLYNEQYF
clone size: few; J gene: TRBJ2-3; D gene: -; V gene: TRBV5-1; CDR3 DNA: TGCGCCAGCAGCTTGACAGGTTCAGATACGCAGTATTTT; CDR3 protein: CASSLTGSDTQYF
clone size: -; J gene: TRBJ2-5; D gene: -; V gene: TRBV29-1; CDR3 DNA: TGCAGCGCTGAGACCCAGTACTTC; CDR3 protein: CSAETQYF